The clone carrying this T cell receptor (beta chain) was observed a single time. The antigen is not known. The CDR3 loop spans 15 amino acids. Germline assignment: CDR1 SGHDT and CDR2 YYEEEE. The V end was cut by 3 bases, the J end by 3 bases, with 12 bases between. The sample is drawn from a study of T cell responses to AZD1222 COVID-19 vaccine. Pooling was applied to second doses at about 4 or about 12 weeks. General study points: Seropositivity was recorded at baseline in only five to seven AZD1222 recipients. Nearly half of spike-specific TCRs reportedly target variant regions that are unmutated in the B.1.351 and B.1.1.7 variants. Along spike, vaccine-associated CD4 TCRs were found throughout, with dominance at 160-218 and 743-854.

Data came from immunoSEQ multiplex PCR; TCRdb stores just in-frame clones and leaves some out. The sample carries around 120,000 clones, approximately 92% recorded once. The specimen comprised peripheral blood, sampled 28 days after the second AZD1222 dose. The clonotype comes from an adult who received the AZD1222 COVID-19 vaccine. The rearrangement uses TRBV5-6 and TRBJ1-4; D gene unclear. For the CDR3, the DNA is TGTGCCAGCAGCTGGACGGGTGATGCTAATGAAAAACTGTTTTTT. This gives the protein CASSWTGDANEKLFF.